This TCR beta chain derives from a study of T cell responses to AZD1222 COVID-19 vaccine. Produced via immunoSEQ multiplex PCR; TCRdb's table is partial and in-frame only. The top ten clones hold around 1.5% of a sample with 95,000 to 100,000 clones, 86% of them seen once. CDR3 length equals 15 residues. V shed 6 bases and J shed 7 bases, with 18 bases lying between them. From germline, CDR1 is LNHNV and CDR2 YYDKDF (reference sequence). This chain connects TRBV15 to TRBJ1-4; D unclear. Sequences were derived from peripheral blood, sampled on day 0 of AZD1222 vaccination. The source is an adult in good health. This chain's CDR3 is CATRAGGEVSEKLFF. In DNA, the CDR3 is TGTGCCACCAGAGCAGGCGGGGAGGTATCTGAAAAACTGTTTTTT.